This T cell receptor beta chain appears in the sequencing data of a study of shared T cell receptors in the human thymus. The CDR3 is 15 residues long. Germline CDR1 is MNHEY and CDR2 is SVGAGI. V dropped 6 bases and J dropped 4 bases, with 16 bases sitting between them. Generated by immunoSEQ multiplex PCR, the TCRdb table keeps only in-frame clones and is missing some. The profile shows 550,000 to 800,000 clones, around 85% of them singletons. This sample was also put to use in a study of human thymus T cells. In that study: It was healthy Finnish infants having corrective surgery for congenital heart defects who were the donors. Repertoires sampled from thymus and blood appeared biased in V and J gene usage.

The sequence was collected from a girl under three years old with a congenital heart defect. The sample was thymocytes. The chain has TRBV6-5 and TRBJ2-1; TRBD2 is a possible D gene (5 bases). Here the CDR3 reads CASRSGLQFYNEQFF. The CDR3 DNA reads TGTGCCAGCAGATCAGGACTCCAATTTTACAATGAGCAGTTCTTC.